These 19 T cell receptor beta chains share one sample of origin, sequenced in a study of regulatory T cells in long-lasting Graves disease. The time point here: newly diagnosed GD, antithyroid drugs for less than 3 months. Construction of the TCR library relied on RNA isolated from PBMCs. Both iRepertoire HTBI primers and Arm-PCR of CDR3 regions were used to build the TCR beta libraries. TCRdb passed the multiplex PCR reads through MiXCR, listing each CDR3 protein once. The top ten clones hold less than 15% of a sample with around 450,000 distinct CDR3 sequences, around 15% of them seen once. These data are also associated with another study on T cells in Graves' hyperthyroidism and ophthalmopathy.

The specimen was peripheral blood mononuclear cells (PBMCs), collected at new diagnosis, from a patient treated with antithyroid drugs. All receptors derive from a man aged 40-49 years with Graves disease.

CDR3 amino acids: CSARYGRRNTGELFF. The CDR3 DNA follows: TGCAGTGCTAGATACGGCAGGAGGAACACCGGGGAGCTGTTTTTT. The rearrangement joins TRBV20-1 to TRBJ2-2; D not resolved. CDR1 DFQATT and CDR2 SNEGSKA come from the germline V gene (reference sequence). V was clipped by 2 bases and J by 1 base, with 11 bases between them. The CDR3 totals 15 residues.

This clonotype was detected ten times or more. This chain uses TRBV20-1 with TRBJ2-5; TRBD1 agrees at 10 bases. V was clipped by 5 bases and J by 5 bases; unmatched bases: 14. Germline V gives CDR1 DFQATT, CDR2 SNEGSKA (reference sequence). This CDR3 comprises 16 residues. CDR3 amino acids: CSAPSTRQGAGETQYF. The CDR3 DNA is TGCAGTGCTCCCTCGACAAGACAGGGGGCAGGGGAGACCCAGTACTTC.

The V and J genes are TRBV19 and TRBJ2-3, with D uncertain. Matching the DNA end better, TRBJ2-5 makes the J call doubtful. This CDR3 comprises 13 residues. In germline, CDR1 is LNHDA, CDR2 SQIVND (reference sequence). CDR3 bases: TGTGCCAGTAGTGTTAACGCGCGGGAGACCCAGTACTTC. This codes for CASSVNARETQYF.

Of note for this clonotype: This could be a read error, since a much larger clone is one nucleotide away. This chain uses TRBV7-6 with TRBJ2-2; 7 bases align to TRBD2. This CDR3 has 13 amino acids. After removal of 10 bases from V and 4 bases from J, the junction contained 6 bases not matched to a gene. In germline, CDR1 is SGHVS, CDR2 FNYEAQ. The CDR3 bases are TGTGCCACCACTGGCGGGAGCACCGGGGAGCTGTTTTTT. It codes for CATTGGSTGELFF.

This clonotype has ten or more counts. The chain couples TRBV5-1 to TRBJ1-1; 9 bases agree with TRBD1. V shed 4 bases and J 4 bases; nucleotides not matched to a gene: 8. The CDR3 runs to 15 residues. The germline gives CDR1 SGHRS, CDR2 YFSETQ. CDR3 loop: CASSKPRTGVTEAFF. As DNA, the CDR3 is TGCGCCAGCAGCAAGCCAAGGACAGGGGTCACTGAAGCTTTCTTT.

Worth noting for this clonotype: The conserved closing phenylalanine or tryptophan is absent in this CDR3, likely reflecting a read error. The J gene is TRBJ1-6, the V gene TRBV14, with D tentatively TRBD1 (6 bases). V lost 1 base and J lost 5, with 9 bases in between. The CDR3 runs 15 residues. The germline V gene has CDR1 SGHDN and CDR2 FVKESK. CDR3 loop: CASSQGPGDNSPLHS. The CDR3 nucleotides read TGTGCCAGCAGCCAAGGTCCAGGGGATAATTCACCCCTCCACTCT.

This clonotype has only a few counts. V gene TRBV7-2 combines with J gene TRBJ1-5; D is undetermined. Trimming removed 0 bases from V and 3 bases from J, with 12 bases in between. CDR1 is SGHTA and CDR2 is FQGNSA in the germline V gene. This CDR3 comprises 16 residues. The CDR3 DNA is TGTGCCAGCAGCTTAGCTGTCGCCGTTCCCAATCAGCCCCAGCATTTT. It yields the protein CASSLAVAVPNQPQHF.

In its sample, this clonotype was seen many times. The rearrangement links TRBV20-1 to TRBJ2-7; 10 bases map to TRBD2. The V gene's germline CDR1 is DFQATT and CDR2 SNEGSKA (reference sequence). The CDR3 is made up of 15 amino acids. Germline trimming cut 0 bases from V and 3 bases from J; bases unmatched to any gene: 5. The CDR3 nucleotides are TGCAGTGCTAGAGATCACCTAGCGGGAGTCTACGAGCAGTACTTC. This codes for CSARDHLAGVYEQYF.

This clonotype has at least ten counts. The V and J genes are TRBV18 and TRBJ1-5; a possible D gene is TRBD1 (5 bases). This CDR3 is built from 16 residues. The ends were cut back, 1 base at V and 4 bases at J, with 14 bases in the middle. Germline CDR1 is KGHSH and CDR2 is LQKENI. CDR3 amino acids: CASSPLGSGGNQPQHF. The CDR3 DNA sequence: TGTGCCAGCTCACCACTTGGCAGCGGGGGAAATCAGCCCCAGCATTTT.

Note on this clonotype: Just one base apart from a much larger clone, this may be a read error. V is TRBV5-1 and J is TRBJ2-1, with 7 bases lining up with TRBD2. V lost 4 bases, J lost 2 bases, and 9 bases stayed unmatched. This CDR3 spans 16 amino acids. The germline V gene has CDR1 SGHRS and CDR2 YFSETQ. The CDR3 nucleotides are TGCGCCAGCAGCCACCGTCTAGCGGACCCCTACAATGAGCAGTTCTTC. Amino acids: CASSHRLADPYNEQFF.

This clonotype was recorded many times. The gene calls are TRBV6-1 and TRBJ2-7; D could derive from TRBD1 or TRBD2 (5 bases each). This CDR3 region has 14 residues. The V gene lost 6 bases and the J gene lost 5 bases, with 17 bases spanning the gap. Germline CDR1 reads MNHNS; CDR2 reads SASEGT. The CDR3 DNA reads TGTGCCAGCAGAAATGGGGGTACCGGGAACGAGCAGTACTTC. This gives the protein CASRNGGTGNEQYF.

The rearrangement joins TRBV29-1 to TRBJ1-5, with D perhaps matching TRBD1 (5 bases). Deletions cut 7 bases from V and 6 bases from J, with 16 bases between. Germline V lookup: CDR1 SQVTM, CDR2 ANQGSEA. There are 13 residues in the CDR3. CDR3 bases: TGCAGCGGGCTCTGGGGGGTCGGTCAGCCCCAGCATTTT. Translated, it gives CSGLWGVGQPQHF.

This clonotype was seen ten or more times. The V call is TRBV28, the J call TRBJ2-2, with D maybe TRBD2 (7 bases). The CDR3 sequence is 17 residues long. The V and J ends lost 2 bases and 7 bases respectively, with 20 bases between them. Germline V gene lookup returns CDR1 MDHEN and CDR2 SYDVKM. DNA for the CDR3: TGTGCCAGCAGTTTAATGATCGGGGGGCCGAGGAACGGGGAGCTGTTTTTT. Protein product: CASSLMIGGPRNGELFF. The variable domain in full, with the rest retrieved from reference TRBV28 and TRBJ2-2, is DVKVTQSSRYLVKRTGEKVFLECVQDMDHENMFWYRQDPGLGLRLIYFSYDVKMKEKGDIPEGYSVSREKKERFSLILESASTNQTSMYLCASSLMIGGPRNGELFFGEGSRLTVL.

This rearrangement joins TRBV7-8 to TRBJ1-5, with D hard to call. V lost 4 bases, J lost 3 bases, and 13 bases lay in between. The CDR3 is 15 residues long. In germline, CDR1 is SGHVS, CDR2 FQNEAQ. The CDR3 DNA reads as TGTGCCAGCAGCTCTAGGCCCGATTCCAATCAGCCCCAGCATTTT. This translates into CASSSRPDSNQPQHF.

The V and J genes are TRBV7-9 and TRBJ2-7; 9 bases agree with TRBD1. With 4 bases clipped from V and 7 bases from J, the junction kept 5 bases outside the gene matches. This CDR3 has 13 amino acids. Germline V gives CDR1 SEHNR, CDR2 FQNEAQ (reference sequence). The CDR3, as DNA: TGTGCCAGCAGCTCGTACAGGGGGCGGGAGCAGTACTTC. This translates into CASSSYRGREQYF.

This clonotype has ten or more counts. J is TRBJ1-5 and V is TRBV3-1, with no clear D. Trimming shortened V by 1 base and J by 0 bases, and 7 bases separated the two germline ends. From germline, CDR1 is LGHDT and CDR2 YNNKEL (reference sequence). This CDR3 is 15 amino acids long. CDR3 bases: TGTGCCAGCAGCCAAGGACTGCGTAGCAATCAGCCCCAGCATTTT. It yields the protein CASSQGLRSNQPQHF.

Of note for this clonotype: A far larger clone is one nucleotide away, so this likely arose from a read error. The chain has TRBV20-1 and TRBJ2-7; 8 positions agree with TRBD2. With V trimmed by 3 bases and J by 7 bases, 14 bases remained unmatched. Germline CDR1 reads DFQATT; CDR2 reads SNEGSKA (reference sequence). The CDR3 length is 15 residues. DNA of the CDR3: TGCAGTGCTAGGCGGACTAGCTGGACCTACAATGAGCAGTACTTC. It encodes CSARRTSWTYNEQYF.

This clonotype was seen ten or more times. The J gene is TRBJ2-3, the V gene TRBV7-8, with 7 bases that match TRBD2. The CDR3 runs 17 residues. Germline V gives CDR1 SGHVS, CDR2 FQNEAQ. The V and J ends lost 5 bases and 1 base, in that order; junction bases with no gene match: 12. The CDR3 DNA reads as TGTGCCAGCAGCCCCCGGGTCCGGGCGGGGGGCACAGATACGCAGTATTTT. As protein: CASSPRVRAGGTDTQYF.

This clonotype was counted ten times or more. The V call is TRBV7-3, the J call TRBJ2-2; 8 positions match TRBD2. Germline lookup yields CDR1 SGHTA and CDR2 FQGTGA. This CDR3 is 17 amino acids long. Trimming at V came to 5 bases and at J to 7 bases, leaving 15 bases not matched to a gene. CDR3 in DNA: TGTGCCAGCAGCCCCCTAGGATGGCGGGAGGATGACGGGGAGCTGTTTTTT. It yields the protein CASSPLGWREDDGELFF. Full variable domain (rest looked up from reference TRBV7-3 and TRBJ2-2): GAGVSQTPSNKVTEKGKYVELRCDPISGHTALYWYRQSLGQGPEFLIYFQGTGAADDSGLPNDRFFAVRPEGSVSTLKIQRTERGDSAVYLCASSPLGWREDDGELFFGEGSRLTVL.